The clone carrying this TCR beta chain was counted a few times. What it binds is unknown. This sample was taken from a study of blood T cells in healthy people across ages. Turning to the study itself: Template switching recovered approximately one barcoded beta molecule for every two T cells. Overall study results and limits: Donor CMV status was unknown, possibly confounding expanded clonotype changes. Naive and antigen-experienced cells could not be conclusively compared, given unsorted PBMCs.

The use of a sample-barcoded 5' primer and a J-beta primer mix characterized a second PCR of roughly 7 to 11 cycles. Every sample produced at least 3 million CDR3-containing paired-end reads. TCRdb recomputed calls from the 5' RACE reads with MiXCR, one row per CDR3 protein. The sample records roughly 2 million distinct CDR3 sequences, less than 50% being singletons. There are 14 residues in the CDR3. V was trimmed by 5 bases and J by 5 bases, leaving 18 bases between them. Germline CDR1 reads DFQATT; CDR2 reads SNEGSKA (reference sequence). The source material was blood. This receptor was identified in a woman between 35 and 50 years old in good health. The V call is TRBV20-1, the J call TRBJ2-5; D may be TRBD2 (5 bases). The CDR3 protein is CSAPLVASGETQYF. The CDR3 nucleotides read TGCAGTGCTCCCTTGGTAGCGTCGGGTGAGACCCAGTACTTC.